The rows below give T cell receptor beta chains drawn from one sample of a study of shared clonotypes between healthy human individuals. The table came from immunoSEQ multiplex PCR; TCRdb's copy has only in-frame clones and leaves some out. The sample carries more than 600,000 clones, about 92% recorded once. The sample comprised naive CD8+ T cells sorted from blood. All receptors derive from a man aged 25 to 45 in good health. The CDR3 runs from the conserved cysteine through the conserved F or W. The D gene is left open where the match is weak. Where a row states a size, it is once, few, many or the class of an expanded clone; other rows omit it.

v_call	clone_size	d_call	j_call	cdr3_aa	cdr3_nt
TRBV7-9	-	-	TRBJ2-5	CASSSVAGELAWGETQYF	TGTGCCAGCAGCTCCGTCGCCGGGGAGCTGGCGTGGGGAGAGACCCAGTACTTC
TRBV19	-	TRBD2	TRBJ2-1	CASSIAAGGAGEQFF	TGTGCCAGTAGTATAGCAGCGGGAGGAGCCGGGGAGCAGTTCTTC
TRBV6-6	few	-	TRBJ2-2	CASSADRRELFF	TGTGCCAGCAGCGCGGACCGGAGGGAGCTGTTTTTT
TRBV28	-	-	TRBJ1-1	CASTTGWEVPEGTEAFF	TGTGCCAGCACGACGGGCTGGGAAGTCCCCGAGGGCACTGAAGCTTTCTTT
TRBV7-9	-	-	TRBJ2-1	CASKPQGRNEQFF	TGTGCCAGCAAACCTCAGGGTCGGAATGAGCAGTTCTTC
TRBV9	-	-	TRBJ2-1	CASSVDRSPHNEQFF	TGTGCCAGCAGCGTAGATCGATCCCCGCACAATGAGCAGTTCTTC
TRBV9	few	-	TRBJ2-3	CASSVEAGRDTQYF	TGTGCCAGCAGCGTAGAAGCAGGGAGGGATACGCAGTATTTT
TRBV5-8	-	-	TRBJ2-1	CASSFLTSKYNEQFF	TGTGCCAGCAGCTTTTTGACTAGTAAATACAATGAGCAGTTCTTC
TRBV7-9	-	TRBD1	TRBJ1-1	CASSSGDRNTEAFF	TGTGCCAGCAGCTCCGGGGACAGGAACACTGAAGCTTTCTTT
TRBV4-1	few	-	TRBJ1-5	CASSQEAGNQPQHF	TGCGCCAGCAGCCAAGAGGCGGGCAATCAGCCCCAGCATTTT